These T cell receptor beta chains were read from a single sample in a study of shared clonotypes between healthy human individuals. TCRdb's copy holds only in-frame clones and misses some; the assay was immunoSEQ multiplex PCR. The sample contains 450,000 or so clones, approximately 80% of which appear only once. Material for sequencing was PBMCs. The receptors come from a woman aged 40 to 49 in good health. Some clones in this sample may be carry-over from other donors' samples. The conserved cysteine and the conserved F or W are not part of the CDR3 here.

v_gene: TRBV5-1; CDR3aa: ASSLVGGPHNEQF
v_gene: TRBV28; CDR3aa: ASSLLAGGSSNQPQH
v_gene: TRBV19; CDR3aa: ASSITSGRTNEQF
v_gene: TRBV6-1; CDR3aa: ASRNGQGAQPQH
v_gene: TRBV5-4; CDR3aa: ASSLEGGGTQY
v_gene: TRBV30; CDR3aa: AWTRQGDPYGYT
v_gene: TRBV5-6; CDR3aa: ASSKGLAESSYNEQF
v_gene: TRBV19; CDR3aa: ASTSTQNQPQH
v_gene: TRBV7-6; CDR3aa: ASSIPSGLAGGPPTDTQY
v_gene: TRBV7-3; CDR3aa: ASSNDRTGAQY